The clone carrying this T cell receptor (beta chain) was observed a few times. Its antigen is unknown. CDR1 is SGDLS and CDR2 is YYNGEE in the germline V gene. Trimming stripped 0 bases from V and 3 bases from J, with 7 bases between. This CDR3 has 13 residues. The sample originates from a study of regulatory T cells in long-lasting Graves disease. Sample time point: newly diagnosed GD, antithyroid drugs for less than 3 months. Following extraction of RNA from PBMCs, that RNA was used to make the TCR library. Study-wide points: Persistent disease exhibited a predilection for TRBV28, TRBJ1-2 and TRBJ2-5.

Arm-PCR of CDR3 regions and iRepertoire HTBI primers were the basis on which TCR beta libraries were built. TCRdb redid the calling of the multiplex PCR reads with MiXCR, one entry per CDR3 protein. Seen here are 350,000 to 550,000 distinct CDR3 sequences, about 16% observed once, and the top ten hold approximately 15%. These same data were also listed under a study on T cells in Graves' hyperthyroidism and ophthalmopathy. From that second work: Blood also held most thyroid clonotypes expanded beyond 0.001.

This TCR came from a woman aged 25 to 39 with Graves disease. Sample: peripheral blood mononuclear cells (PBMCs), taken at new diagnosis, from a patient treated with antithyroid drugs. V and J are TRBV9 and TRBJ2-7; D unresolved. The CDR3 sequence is CASSVGIGYEQYF. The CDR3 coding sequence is TGTGCCAGCAGCGTAGGAATTGGCTACGAGCAGTACTTC.